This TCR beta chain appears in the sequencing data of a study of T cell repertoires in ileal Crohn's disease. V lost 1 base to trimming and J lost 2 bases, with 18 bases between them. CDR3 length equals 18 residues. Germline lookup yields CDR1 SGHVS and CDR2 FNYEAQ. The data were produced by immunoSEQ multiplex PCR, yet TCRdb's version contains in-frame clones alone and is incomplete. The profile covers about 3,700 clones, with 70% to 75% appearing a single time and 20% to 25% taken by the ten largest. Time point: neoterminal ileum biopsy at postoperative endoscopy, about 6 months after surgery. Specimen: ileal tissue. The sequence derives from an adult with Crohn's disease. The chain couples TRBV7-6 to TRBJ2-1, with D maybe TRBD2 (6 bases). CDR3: CASSLVSRRELTYNEQFF. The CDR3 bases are TGTGCCAGCAGCTTAGTATCTCGTCGGGAGCTCACCTACAATGAGCAGTTCTTC.